The subject of this entry is one TCR beta chain. Its antigen is still unknown. This CDR3 contains 16 residues. Germline V lookup: CDR1 SGHRS, CDR2 YFSETQ. V dropped 4 bases and J dropped 3 bases, with 20 bases sitting between them. These data are taken from a study of shared clonotypes between healthy human individuals. Points from the study as a whole: On the whole, naive subsets had larger estimated richness than memory subsets had.

Assay used: immunoSEQ multiplex PCR; TCRdb lists only in-frame clones, some missing. The sample yields roughly 1,500,000 clones, about 98.5% seen once. This sequence joins TRBV5-1 and TRBJ2-7; a possible D gene is TRBD1 (8 bases). This clonotype was sampled from a man aged 30-40 years in good health. The sample comprised naive CD4+ T cells sorted from blood. As to subset: CD45RA+ positively selected. The CDR3 DNA sequence: TGCGCCAGCAGCCAGGGGGCGGCTAGCGGATACTACGAGCAGTACTTC. Translating it yields CASSQGAASGYYEQYF.